This T cell receptor (beta chain) was identified in a study of blood T cells in healthy people across ages. PCR was performed a second time for about 6 to 12 cycles using a sample-barcoded 5' primer and a J-beta primer mix. TCRdb reprocessed the 5' RACE reads with MiXCR, giving one entry per CDR3 protein. The table includes over a million distinct CDR3 sequences, roughly 64% detected once. A remark on this clonotype: Its matching antigen is unknown.

Study-wide results and caveats: Since the PBMCs were unsorted, naive and antigen-experienced cells could not be conclusively compared. Investigators treated diversity estimates from one million T cells as underestimates.

Drawing of peripheral blood yielded about 10 milliliters from each donor. PBMCs, at least 7 million per sample, were isolated. This TCR came from a man between 18 and 29 years old in good health. The sequencing sample was made of blood.

CDR3 in amino acids: CALSRTGSYEQYF. DNA of the CDR3: TGTGCCCTTAGCAGGACCGGCTCCTACGAGCAGTACTTC. This rearrangement joins TRBV5-4 to TRBJ2-7; unclear D gene. V was cut by 10 bases and J by 0 bases, with 14 bases left in between. The CDR3 loop spans 13 amino acids. CDR1 SGHNT and CDR2 YYREEE come from the germline V gene (reference sequence).